The source of this T cell receptor (beta chain) is a study of shared clonotypes between healthy human individuals. Study-wide background: Per donor, CD8 memory used one plate, CD8 naive used two, CD4 memory used three and CD4 naive used three. Regarding the study as a whole: Among four donors, roughly 5% of naive CD4 clonotypes were found in common. Expectations were that clonotype sharing among donors would be affected by sequencing depth.

Terminally differentiated effector memory CD45RA+ cells were left out of the naive CD8 fraction, which was CD45RO-negative and positively selected for CCR7. The CDR3 runs 15 residues. Per germline, CDR1 WSHSY and CDR2 SAAADI. J lost 3 bases, V lost 6 bases, and 10 bases had no gene match. In regard to this clone: Antigen specificity is unknown.

Method: immunoSEQ multiplex PCR; TCRdb's copy keeps in-frame clones and lacks some. The table has about 2 million clones, over 85% seen once. The sample comprised naive CD8+ T cells sorted from blood. The chain carries TRBV10-2 and TRBJ1-1; 7 nucleotides agree with TRBD1. This receptor was identified in a man aged 18 to 29 in good health. Here the CDR3 reads CASSTIRDRYTEAFF. CDR3 nucleotide sequence: TGCGCCAGCAGCACCATCCGGGACAGATACACTGAAGCTTTCTTT.